The 20 T cell receptor beta chains reported below all come from one sample, sequenced in a study of vaccination and CD4 T cells after COVID-19. Their specific antigens are unknown. Stated treatment: roughly ten-day PBMC culture with coronavirus spike peptide pools or control peptides (ViraFEST assay). The Oncomine TCR Beta short-read assay sequenced DNA from cultured CD4+ T cells. TCRdb called the PCR reads again in MiXCR, with one record for every CDR3 protein. The sample contains around 19,000 distinct CDR3 sequences, 60% of which appear only once. Sequences were derived from CD4+ T cells from blood, cultured in vitro, sampled after SARS-CoV-2 vaccination. These TCRs come from a human donor who had recovered from COVID-19.

This clonotype was seen just once. J is TRBJ1-5 and V is TRBV20-1; tentatively, D is TRBD1 (6 bases). V was trimmed by 3 bases and J by 6 bases, leaving 24 bases between them. Germline CDR1 and CDR2: DFQATT and SNEGSKA (reference sequence). CDR3 length equals 17 residues. CDR3 protein: CSASPSLQGFGGQPQHF. CDR3 nucleotides: TGCAGTGCTAGTCCGAGCCTACAGGGATTCGGAGGTCAGCCCCAGCATTTT.

The rearrangement uses TRBV5-1 and TRBJ1-2; D call uncertain. V lost 0 bases and J 4 bases, leaving 16 bases between the germline ends. This CDR3 is 16 amino acids long. Germline V lookup: CDR1 SGHRS, CDR2 YFSETQ. The CDR3 nucleotides read TGCGCCAGCAGCTTGGAGGCAGCCGCTGAACTCTATGGCTACACCTTC. As protein: CASSLEAAAELYGYTF.

This chain links TRBV6-5 with TRBJ2-3; 9 positions match TRBD2. The CDR3 is 22 residues long. Germline V gene lookup returns CDR1 MNHEY and CDR2 SVGAGI. Trimming took 0 bases from V and 1 from J; bases not matched to a gene: 20. CDR3 DNA: TGTGCCAGCAGTTACTCATCGATGAGCGGGAGGTCACTGGGAGATGGCACAGATACGCAGTATTTT. Amino acid sequence: CASSYSSMSGRSLGDGTDTQYF.

The gene calls are TRBV20-1 and TRBJ1-2; D remains ambiguous. Per germline, CDR1 DFQATT and CDR2 SNEGSKA (reference sequence). The germline V and J ends were trimmed by 8 bases and 7 bases, with 14 bases remaining between them. The CDR3 length is 11 residues. CDR3 nucleotides: TGCAGTTACTACAACGGAGCTGGCTACACCTTC. Its translation is CSYYNGAGYTF.

This clonotype has only a few counts. V usage is TRBV6-1 and J usage is TRBJ1-5; TRBD1 matches at 11 bases. The CDR3 totals 15 residues. Germline CDR1 reads MNHNS; CDR2 reads SASEGT. The V segment lost 7 bases and the J segment 1 base; nucleotides outside the gene matches: 3. This CDR3 reads CASTGQGASNQPQHF. In DNA, the CDR3 is TGTGCCAGCACCGGACAGGGGGCGAGCAATCAGCCCCAGCATTTT.

This clonotype was observed a few times. The chain carries TRBV2 and TRBJ2-2; 11 bases line up with TRBD1. V was pared by 6 bases and J by 4 bases, with 4 bases of the junction left unmatched. The CDR3 extends over 15 amino acids. Germline V gives CDR1 SNHLY, CDR2 FYNNEI. CDR3 sequence reads: CASRRGQGGTGELFF. Written as DNA, the CDR3 is TGTGCCAGCAGGCGGGGACAGGGGGGCACCGGGGAGCTGTTTTTT.

The CDR3: CASSEWGTSTYEQYF. The CDR3 bases are TGTGCCAGCAGTGAATGGGGGACAAGCACCTACGAGCAGTACTTC. V usage is TRBV25-1 and J usage is TRBJ2-7; a possible D gene is TRBD1 (6 bases). Germline V gene lookup returns CDR1 MGHDK and CDR2 SYGVNS. The CDR3 loop spans 15 amino acids. Trimming cost V 1 base and J 2 bases, with 12 bases left between them.

CDR3 residues: CSASARTSGGGHEQFF. The CDR3 coding sequence is TGCAGTGCTAGTGCCAGGACTAGCGGGGGGGGTCATGAGCAGTTCTTC. The chain recombines TRBV20-1 with TRBJ2-1, with 15 bases matching TRBD2. The CDR3 consists of 16 residues. Germline V CDR1 and CDR2: DFQATT, SNEGSKA (reference sequence). J was trimmed by 8 bases and V by 3 bases; bases with no gene match: 8.

The genes are TRBV19 and TRBJ1-5; 11 bases are a match to TRBD1. Trimming at V came to 7 bases and at J to 4 bases, leaving 6 bases not matched to a gene. The CDR3 has 15 residues. In germline, CDR1 is LNHDA, CDR2 SQIVND (reference sequence). The CDR3 coding sequence is TGTGCCAGTACCTCGGGACAGGGGGGGAATCAGCCCCAGCATTTT. It codes for CASTSGQGGNQPQHF.

This chain links TRBV5-1 with TRBJ1-1; weak D call: TRBD1 (5 bases). Germline-derived CDR1 and CDR2 are SGHRS and YFSETQ. The CDR3 runs 15 residues. Trimming cost V 0 bases and J 3 bases, with 12 bases left between them. This CDR3 is CASSLAWRGHTEAFF. In nucleotides, the CDR3 is TGCGCCAGCAGCTTGGCTTGGAGGGGTCACACTGAAGCTTTCTTT.

The rearrangement joins TRBV6-1 to TRBJ1-1; 8 bases align to TRBD1. The germline V gene has CDR1 MNHNS and CDR2 SASEGT. CDR3 length: 13 amino acids. The J segment lost 6 bases and the V segment lost 7 bases, leaving 7 bases of the junction unmatched. The CDR3 nucleotides read TGTGCCAGCACTAAGACAGGGGCCGCTGAAGCTTTCTTT. Its protein product is CASTKTGAAEAFF.

The chain couples TRBV3-1 to TRBJ1-1; a weak D match, TRBD1 (5 bases). CDR1 is LGHDT and CDR2 is YNNKEL in the germline V gene (reference sequence). This CDR3 region has 12 residues. V shed 4 bases and J shed 6 bases, with 9 bases lying between them. The DNA of the CDR3 is TGTGCCAGCAGCCGACTGGGGGCTGAAGCTTTCTTT. It specifies CASSRLGAEAFF.

V and J are TRBV6-1 and TRBJ1-5; D call uncertain. Trimming shortened V by 5 bases and J by 3 bases, and 20 bases separated the two germline ends. Germline CDR1 reads MNHNS; CDR2 reads SASEGT. This CDR3 spans 17 amino acids. CDR3 residues: CASSPAGRARPNQPQHF. CDR3 DNA sequence: TGTGCCAGCAGTCCAGCGGGTAGAGCTAGGCCCAATCAGCCCCAGCATTTT.

This clonotype was counted between two and nine times. The V and J genes are TRBV5-1 and TRBJ1-6; D perhaps matches TRBD1 (6 bases). Trimming removed 2 bases from V and 9 bases from J, with 15 bases in between. Per germline, CDR1 SGHRS and CDR2 YFSETQ. CDR3 length: 15 residues. The CDR3 sequence is CASSLSTGPGSPLHF. CDR3 nucleotides: TGCGCCAGCAGCTTATCTACAGGGCCGGGTTCACCCCTCCACTTT.

The gene calls are TRBV20-1 and TRBJ2-7; D is perhaps TRBD1 (5 bases). The germline V gene encodes CDR1 DFQATT and CDR2 SNEGSKA (reference sequence). The CDR3 is 12 amino acids. Trimming pared 3 bases from V and 6 bases from J, leaving 12 bases between. The CDR3 DNA follows: TGCAGTGCTAGTTTCCAGGGCCCCGAGCAGTACTTC. The encoded protein is CSASFQGPEQYF.

This clonotype was seen a handful of times. The chain carries TRBV11-3 and TRBJ2-3; 8 bases are shared with TRBD2. The germline V gene has CDR1 SGHNT and CDR2 YENEEA. The CDR3 has 16 amino acids. Unmatched junction bases numbered 5, after V lost 3 bases and J lost 0 bases. The CDR3 bases are TGTGCCAGCAGCTTTCGGACTAGCCTTAGCACAGATACGCAGTATTTT. Its protein is CASSFRTSLSTDTQYF. Looking up the rest from reference TRBV11-3 and TRBJ2-3 gives the full variable domain: EAGVVQSPRYKIIEKKQPVAFWCNPISGHNTLYWYLQNLGQGPELLIRYENEEAVDDSQLPKDRFSAERLKGVDSTLKIQPAELGDSAVYLCASSFRTSLSTDTQYFGPGTRLTVL.

The chain has TRBV2 and TRBJ1-4; 7 nucleotides agree with TRBD1. CDR1 SNHLY and CDR2 FYNNEI come from the germline V gene. The J segment lost 8 bases and the V segment lost 3 bases, leaving 9 bases of the junction unmatched. The CDR3 covers 15 residues. CDR3 region: CASSEFRGGIEKLFF. CDR3 DNA: TGTGCCAGCAGTGAGTTCAGGGGGGGAATCGAAAAACTGTTTTTT.

Only a few counts were recorded for this clonotype. This chain links TRBV7-2 with TRBJ1-2; D gene unclear. V was clipped by 1 base and J by 8 bases, with 8 bases between them. CDR1 is SGHTA, CDR2 FQGNSA, per germline. CDR3 length equals 12 residues. The CDR3 coding sequence is TGTGCCAGCAGCTTAGTCACGAGCGGCTACACCTTC. The encoded protein is CASSLVTSGYTF.

The J gene is TRBJ2-7, the V gene TRBV7-2, with 11 bases fitting TRBD2. Germline V gives CDR1 SGHTA, CDR2 FQGNSA. The CDR3 sequence is 16 residues long. V dropped 2 bases and J dropped 3; count of bases not matched to a gene: 6. The CDR3 bases are TGTGCCAGCAGCTTATCAAGACTAGCGGGGAGCTACGAGCAGTACTTC. Its translation: CASSLSRLAGSYEQYF.

This clonotype occurred a few times. The gene calls are TRBV6-1 and TRBJ1-2, with 10 bases identical to TRBD1. CDR3 length: 14 residues. Germline trimming cut 3 bases from V and 7 bases from J; bases unmatched to any gene: 5. Germline CDR1 and CDR2: MNHNS and SASEGT. CDR3 in amino acids: CASSDRDRGPGYTF. The CDR3 DNA is TGTGCCAGCAGTGACCGGGACAGGGGCCCTGGCTACACCTTC.